A single sample is the source of the 23 T cell receptor beta chains below, sequenced in a study of T cell repertoires in cytomegalovirus infection. TCRdb re-called the reads through MiXCR, storing one row per CDR3 protein. The table shows some 350,000 distinct CDR3 sequences, with around a sixth occurring only once. The sample consisted of PBMCs. These receptor sequences come from a human donor in good health (CMV status not recorded). Some clones in this sample may be carry-over from other donors' samples.

This clonotype was seen at least ten times. The chain has TRBV7-2 and TRBJ1-2, with 10 bases aligning to TRBD1. The CDR3 length is 13 residues. After removal of 8 bases from V and 7 bases from J, the junction contained 7 bases not matched to a gene. The germline V gene has CDR1 SGHTA and CDR2 FQGNSA. The CDR3 here is CASGLTGGSGYTF. Here the CDR3 DNA reads TGTGCCAGCGGTCTGACAGGGGGCAGTGGCTACACCTTC.

This clonotype was counted a few times. The gene calls are TRBV20-1 and TRBJ1-6; a weak D match, TRBD1 (5 bases). V gave up 3 bases and J gave up 10 bases, with 13 bases separating them. This CDR3 has 13 residues. The germline V gene encodes CDR1 DFQATT and CDR2 SNEGSKA (reference sequence). The CDR3 DNA reads TGCAGTGCTAGGGGGGGGAACGGCTCACCCCTCCACTTT. As protein: CSARGGNGSPLHF.

Ten or more counts support this clonotype. The chain combines TRBV7-2 with TRBJ1-1; 8 bases agree with TRBD1. CDR1 SGHTA and CDR2 FQGNSA come from the germline V gene. This CDR3 is built from 14 residues. The junction had 5 bases not matched to a gene; V was cut back by 6 bases and J by 2 bases. The DNA of the CDR3 is TGTGCCAGCAGACGGACAGGGCTTAACACTGAAGCTTTCTTT. Protein product: CASRRTGLNTEAFF.

The chain carries TRBV24-1 and TRBJ2-5, with 11 bases lining up with TRBD1. Germline CDR1 and CDR2: KGHDR and SFDVKD. This CDR3 is 15 amino acids long. J gave up 4 bases and V 5 bases, and 5 bases lay outside the gene matches. This CDR3 reads CATSATDRGRETQYF. The DNA of the CDR3 is TGTGCCACCAGTGCCACGGACAGGGGGCGAGAGACCCAGTACTTC.

Notes on this clonotype: Given a much more abundant clone one base away, this may be a read error. This rearrangement joins TRBV7-4 to TRBJ2-1; D is unclear. Germline CDR1 reads SGHVT; CDR2 reads SQSDAQ. The germline V and J ends were trimmed by 5 bases and 9 bases, with 11 bases remaining between them. The CDR3 is 12 amino acids. CDR3 bases: TGTGCCAGCAGCACCCTCGATCCTGAGCAGTTCTTC. Translation gives CASSTLDPEQFF.

This clonotype showed up many times. V and J are TRBV7-2 and TRBJ2-3, with 8 bases aligning to TRBD2. Germline-derived CDR1 and CDR2 are SGHTA and FQGNSA. With V trimmed by 5 bases and J by 2 bases, 6 bases remained unmatched. The CDR3 loop spans 15 amino acids. The CDR3 loop reads CASSVSGDNTDTQYF. CDR3 in DNA: TGTGCCAGCAGCGTTAGCGGGGACAACACAGATACGCAGTATTTT.

The V gene is TRBV20-1, the J gene TRBJ2-3, with D tentatively TRBD1 or TRBD2 (5 bases each). The V gene's germline CDR1 is DFQATT and CDR2 SNEGSKA (reference sequence). V lost 3 bases and J 0 bases, leaving 13 bases between the germline ends. The CDR3 loop spans 15 amino acids. The CDR3 DNA follows: TGCAGTGCTAGTCCCTTTGGGGGTAGCACAGATACGCAGTATTTT. Amino acids: CSASPFGGSTDTQYF.

This clonotype was seen a few times. The V gene is TRBV6-2 or TRBV6-3, the J gene TRBJ2-7, with 8 nucleotides matching TRBD2. The germline V gene has CDR1 MNHEY and CDR2 SVGEGT. This CDR3 is 17 amino acids long. The ends lost 6 bases at V and 2 bases at J; junction bases unmatched: 15. The CDR3 sequence is CASSIITSGGATYEQYF. The CDR3, as DNA: TGTGCCAGCAGCATCATTACTAGCGGTGGGGCAACCTACGAGCAGTACTTC.

At least ten counts were recorded for this clonotype. The V gene is TRBV10-3, the J gene TRBJ2-7; D tentatively fits TRBD1 or TRBD2 (6 bases each). Germline V gene lookup returns CDR1 ENHRY and CDR2 SYGVKD. This CDR3 has 17 residues. Trimming took off 2 bases at V and 5 bases at J, with 22 bases between the two ends. In DNA form, the CDR3 reads TGTGCCATCAGTGAGCCAAGGGGGGACATGTTAAGGCACGAGCAGTACTTC. It is translated as CAISEPRGDMLRHEQYF.

At least ten counts were recorded for this clonotype. V gene TRBV7-9 combines with J gene TRBJ2-7; 12 positions match TRBD2. The CDR3 spans 15 residues. Trimming took 8 bases from V and 5 from J; bases not matched to a gene: 10. Germline V lookup: CDR1 SEHNR, CDR2 FQNEAQ (reference sequence). CDR3 DNA: TGTGCCAGCGAAAGGCTAGCGGGAGGGCCCAACGAGCAGTACGTC. Protein: CASERLAGGPNEQYV.

In its sample, this clonotype was seen many times. V usage is TRBV6-6 and J usage is TRBJ1-1; the D is unclear. Germline V gene sequence: CDR1 MNHNY, CDR2 SVGAGI (reference sequence). V gave up 0 bases and J gave up 6 bases, with 23 bases separating them. This CDR3 region has 18 residues. CDR3 loop: CASSYSIPAAASNSEAFF. Here the CDR3 DNA reads TGTGCCAGCAGTTACTCGATCCCGGCCGCGGCAAGTAACTCTGAAGCTTTCTTT.

This clonotype was counted only a few times. The chain joins TRBV19 to TRBJ2-7; D ambiguous. The CDR3 is made up of 13 amino acids. V shed 5 bases and J shed 2 bases, with 10 bases lying between them. Germline CDR1 and CDR2: LNHDA and SQIVND (reference sequence). The CDR3 region is CASSVTGTYEQYF. The CDR3, as DNA: TGTGCCAGTAGTGTCACCGGAACCTACGAGCAGTACTTC.

This clonotype occurred a few times. This chain connects TRBV20-1 to TRBJ1-6; D uncertain. This CDR3 comprises 13 residues. Germline V CDR1 and CDR2: DFQATT, SNEGSKA (reference sequence). Trimming pared 3 bases from V and 10 bases from J, leaving 13 bases between. The CDR3 loop reads CSAREDTYSPLHF. The CDR3 nucleotides are TGCAGTGCTAGGGAAGACACCTACTCACCCCTCCACTTT.

This clonotype showed up just a few times. The V and J genes are TRBV3-1 and TRBJ1-1; D possibly corresponds to TRBD1 (6 bases). The germline V and J ends were trimmed by 4 bases and 9 bases, with 12 bases remaining between them. From germline, CDR1 is LGHDT and CDR2 YNNKEL (reference sequence). The CDR3 contains 12 residues. The CDR3: CASSPTGFKAFF. As DNA, the CDR3 is TGTGCCAGCAGCCCGACAGGCTTCAAAGCTTTCTTT. Together with reference TRBV3-1 and TRBJ1-1, the CDR3 gives the full variable domain: DTAVSQTPKYLVTQMGNDKSIKCEQNLGHDTMYWYKQDSKKFLKIMFSYNNKELIINETVPNRFSPKSPDKAHLNLHINSLELGDSAVYFCASSPTGFKAFFGQGTRLTVV.

The chain has TRBV2 and TRBJ1-1; D possibly corresponds to TRBD1 (5 bases). CDR3 length: 14 amino acids. With 4 bases removed from V and 7 bases from J, the gap between germline ends came to 16 bases. Germline V gene sequence: CDR1 SNHLY, CDR2 FYNNEI. The CDR3 protein is CASSGRSTVREAFF. The CDR3 nucleotides read TGTGCCAGCAGTGGGCGGTCGACAGTGCGTGAAGCTTTCTTT. The full variable domain, its missing parts supplied by reference TRBV2 and TRBJ1-1, is EPEVTQTPSHQVTQMGQEVILRCVPISNHLYFYWYRQILGQKVEFLVSFYNNEISEKSEIFDDQFSVERPDGSNFTLKIRSTKLEDSAMYFCASSGRSTVREAFFGQGTRLTVV.

The chain joins TRBV6-6 to TRBJ2-3; TRBD1 aligns across 8 bases. This CDR3 contains 15 residues. Germline V lookup: CDR1 MNHNY, CDR2 SVGAGI (reference sequence). After removal of 5 bases from V and 2 bases from J, the junction contained 6 bases not matched to a gene. CDR3 protein: CASSPATGDTDTQYF. The CDR3 coding sequence is TGTGCCAGCAGTCCGGCGACAGGGGACACAGATACGCAGTATTTT.

The V gene is TRBV7-6, the J gene TRBJ1-1; tentatively, D is TRBD1 (6 bases). V was shortened by 5 bases and J by 4 bases, with 8 bases between the two germline ends. CDR3 length equals 12 residues. Looked up from germline, CDR1 is SGHVS and CDR2 is FNYEAQ. CDR3 sequence: CASSRDITEAFF. DNA of the CDR3: TGTGCCAGCAGCAGGGACATCACTGAAGCTTTCTTT. Drawing the rest from reference TRBV7-6 and TRBJ1-1, the complete variable domain is GAGVSQSPRYKVTKRGQDVALRCDPISGHVSLYWYRQALGQGPEFLTYFNYEAQQDKSGLPNDRFSAERPEGSISTLTIQRTEQRDSAMYRCASSRDITEAFFGQGTRLTVV.

The chain carries TRBV9 and TRBJ2-1; 13 nucleotides agree with TRBD2. With V trimmed by 4 bases and J by 12 bases, 16 bases remained unmatched. The germline CDR1 and CDR2 sequences are SGDLS and YYNGEE. This CDR3 is built from 17 residues. CDR3 sequence reads: CASSSRMGTSGARGQFF. The CDR3 nucleotides read TGTGCCAGCAGCTCCCGGATGGGGACTAGCGGGGCCCGAGGGCAGTTCTTC.

This clonotype has just a few counts. The chain couples TRBV7-2 to TRBJ2-2, with TRBD1 as a possible D gene (5 bases). The CDR3 loop spans 14 amino acids. Germline lookup yields CDR1 SGHTA and CDR2 FQGNSA. Trimming stripped 5 bases from V and 7 bases from J, with 14 bases between. The CDR3 loop is CASSPSGFGGELFF. The CDR3 coding sequence is TGTGCCAGCAGCCCCTCAGGGTTCGGCGGGGAGCTGTTTTTT.

This chain uses TRBV20-1 with TRBJ1-1, with D perhaps TRBD1 (6 bases). The CDR3 sequence is 16 residues long. Trimming pared 5 bases from V and 0 bases from J, leaving 19 bases between. Germline lookup yields CDR1 DFQATT and CDR2 SNEGSKA (reference sequence). The CDR3 coding sequence is TGCAGTGCTTCCTCGCTCATACAGGGTGTGAACACTGAAGCTTTCTTT. This codes for CSASSLIQGVNTEAFF.

The CDR3 DNA follows: TGTGCCAGCAGTTTGAGGGTGACCGGCAATCAGCCCCAGCATTTT. Protein sequence: CASSLRVTGNQPQHF. V gene TRBV12-3 or TRBV12-4 combines with J gene TRBJ1-5; no clear D. The CDR3 runs 15 residues. V gave up 3 bases and J gave up 2 bases, with 11 bases separating them.

The V gene is TRBV20-1, the J gene TRBJ2-7, with 13 bases aligning to TRBD2. J was trimmed by 2 bases and V by 5 bases; bases with no gene match: 0. Germline V gene sequence: CDR1 DFQATT, CDR2 SNEGSKA (reference sequence). The CDR3 is 13 residues long. This CDR3 reads CSAGTSGTYEQYF. CDR3 sequence (DNA): TGCAGTGCTGGGACTAGCGGGACCTACGAGCAGTACTTC.

The J gene is TRBJ2-3, the V gene TRBV6-1; 7 nucleotides agree with TRBD1. Germline V gene sequence: CDR1 MNHNS, CDR2 SASEGT. The V and J ends lost 5 bases and 6 bases, in that order; junction bases with no gene match: 5. The CDR3 covers 13 residues. CDR3 nucleotide sequence: TGTGCCAGCAGTTCCAGGGGGAAGGATACGCAGTATTTT. Its protein is CASSSRGKDTQYF.